Below, 30 T cell receptor beta chains from the same sample are listed, as sequenced in a study of blood T cell repertoires in COVID-19. The repertoire was sequenced with immunoSEQ multiplex PCR; TCRdb's copy has only in-frame clones and lacks some. The table shows around 240,000 clones, with around 83% occurring only once. Sequencing was done on a sample of peripheral blood. Receptors originate from a man aged 35 to 55 with acute or convalescent COVID-19.

The J gene is TRBJ1-1, the V gene TRBV3-1 (or the pseudogene TRBV3-2); TRBD1 aligns across 7 bases. Germline V gene data show CDR1 as LGHDT and CDR2 as YNNKEL (reference sequence). V was pared by 4 bases and J by 8 bases, with 4 bases of the junction left unmatched. The CDR3 is 12 residues long. CDR3 bases: TGTGCCAGCAGCCCCCCGGGACAGGAAGCTTTCTTT. Amino acids: CASSPPGQEAFF.

V gene TRBV9 combines with J gene TRBJ2-7, with D possibly TRBD2 on 6 matching bases. The V and J ends lost 4 bases and 3 bases respectively, with 11 bases between them. Germline CDR1 reads SGDLS; CDR2 reads YYNGEE. The CDR3 sequence is 13 residues long. CDR3 amino acids: CASSTTGDYEQYF. The CDR3, as DNA: TGTGCCAGCAGCACCACGGGGGACTACGAGCAGTACTTC.

The J gene is TRBJ2-6, the V gene TRBV6-5; unclear D gene. The CDR3 loop spans 11 amino acids. V lost 2 bases to trimming and J lost 14 bases, with 7 bases between them. From germline, CDR1 is MNHEY and CDR2 SVGAGI. In DNA, the CDR3 is TGTGCCAGCAGTTACATAGAGTTCCTGACTTTC. This gives the protein CASSYIEFLTF.

This clone was observed a handful of times. DNA for the CDR3: TGTGCCAGCAGTTATGGGGGCCTTAACTATGGCTACACCTTC. Its translation: CASSYGGLNYGYTF. The rearrangement uses TRBV6-5 and TRBJ1-2, with D maybe TRBD1 (6 bases). With 3 bases removed from V and 1 base from J, the gap between germline ends came to 9 bases. The CDR3 is 14 amino acids. Germline lookup yields CDR1 MNHEY and CDR2 SVGAGI.

The CDR3 spells CASGRGAQETQYF. The DNA for the CDR3 is TGTGCCAGCGGCCGGGGGGCACAAGAGACCCAGTACTTC. The chain is built from TRBV18 and TRBJ2-5, with a weak D call TRBD2 (7 bases). Germline CDR1 is KGHSH and CDR2 is LQKENI. This CDR3 spans 13 amino acids. Trimming stripped 8 bases from V and 2 bases from J, with 12 bases between.

The chain combines TRBV7-9 with TRBJ2-1; 10 nucleotides match TRBD2. The V and J ends lost 0 bases and 9 bases, in that order; junction bases with no gene match: 5. The CDR3 totals 15 residues. Germline CDR1 reads SEHNR; CDR2 reads FQNEAQ (reference sequence). In DNA, the CDR3 is TGTGCCAGCAGCTTAGCCAGCGGGGGGGCTTCTGAGCAGTTCTTC. This sequence encodes CASSLASGGASEQFF.

This chain links TRBV25-1 with TRBJ1-2; 8 bases are a match to TRBD1. The trim removed 4 bases at V and 4 bases at J, leaving 8 bases unmatched. The CDR3 is made up of 15 amino acids. Per the germline V gene, CDR1 is MGHDK and CDR2 is SYGVNS. CDR3 DNA: TGTGCCAGCAGTGCGCGACAGGGGTTATCCTATGGCTACACCTTC. The encoded protein is CASSARQGLSYGYTF.

This chain uses TRBV6-5 with TRBJ1-5; the D gene is possibly TRBD1 (5 bases). V lost 6 bases to trimming and J lost 7 bases, with 16 bases between them. This CDR3 is 14 amino acids long. Germline loops: CDR1 MNHEY, CDR2 SVGAGI. DNA of the CDR3: TGTGCCAGCAGCCGCGGGGACGCAAGGCAGCCCCAGCATTTT. Translating it yields CASSRGDARQPQHF.

This clone has only a few counts. The chain has TRBV18 and TRBJ1-6, with TRBD1 identical over 8 bases. V lost 3 bases to trimming and J lost 5 bases; unmatched junction nucleotides: 3. Per germline, CDR1 KGHSH and CDR2 LQKENI. This CDR3 is built from 15 residues. CDR3 sequence: CASSPGQGNNSPLHF. The CDR3 DNA reads TGTGCCAGCTCACCCGGACAGGGCAATAATTCACCCCTCCACTTT.

This rearrangement joins TRBV13 to TRBJ2-3; D call uncertain. Trimming pared 1 base from V and 2 bases from J, leaving 4 bases between. CDR3 length equals 13 residues. Germline values: CDR1 PRHDT, CDR2 FYEKMQ (reference sequence). The CDR3 region is CASSLDSTDTQYF. The CDR3 DNA is TGTGCCAGCAGCTTAGACTCCACAGATACGCAGTATTTT.

V and J are TRBV12-3 or TRBV12-4 and TRBJ2-7; D perhaps matches TRBD1 (5 bases). There are 13 residues in the CDR3. Trimming removed 6 bases at V and 0 bases at J, with 9 bases between. The CDR3 sequence is CASRGQGSYEQYF. DNA for the CDR3: TGTGCCAGCAGGGGGCAAGGCTCCTACGAGCAGTACTTC.

The V gene is TRBV19, the J gene TRBJ2-2; 8 nucleotides line up with TRBD1. The V gene end was trimmed by 7 bases and the J gene end by 3 bases; junction bases not matched to a gene: 10. The CDR3 consists of 16 residues. Germline lookup yields CDR1 LNHDA and CDR2 SQIVND (reference sequence). The CDR3 DNA reads TGTGCCAGTACGGGGAAGACGACAGGGGACACCGGGGAGCTGTTTTTT. It is translated as CASTGKTTGDTGELFF.

V and J are TRBV5-1 and TRBJ2-7; D is possibly TRBD1 (5 bases). The CDR3 is made up of 13 amino acids. V lost 0 bases, J lost 6 bases, and 10 bases lay in between. Germline-derived CDR1 and CDR2 are SGHRS and YFSETQ. The CDR3 sequence: CASSLDRTSEQYF. CDR3 nucleotide sequence: TGCGCCAGCAGCTTGGACAGGACAAGCGAGCAGTACTTC.

V gene TRBV6-5 combines with J gene TRBJ1-2, with a possible D match to TRBD1 (6 bases). Germline CDR1 reads MNHEY; CDR2 reads SVGAGI. This CDR3 is 16 amino acids long. V was pared by 2 bases and J by 7 bases, with 20 bases between. CDR3 region: CASSYNSGAGEGGYTF. The CDR3 DNA reads as TGTGCCAGCAGTTACAACTCAGGGGCAGGGGAAGGTGGCTACACCTTC.

V and J are TRBV4-2 and TRBJ2-3; 11 bases line up with TRBD2. The CDR3 contains 19 residues. With 0 bases clipped from V and 9 bases from J, the junction kept 17 bases outside the gene matches. CDR1 and CDR2 from the germline V gene are LGHNA and YNFKEQ. CDR3 DNA: TGTGCCAGCAGCCAAGAAATTGGACTAGCGGGCGGAACCCCTTGGACGCAGTATTTT. This gives the protein CASSQEIGLAGGTPWTQYF.

This chain joins TRBV13 and TRBJ1-2, with a possible D match to TRBD1 (6 bases). The V gene lost 0 bases and the J gene lost 0 bases, with 11 bases spanning the gap. Germline CDR1 PRHDT, CDR2 FYEKMQ (reference sequence). This CDR3 has 16 residues. The CDR3: CASSLGEGQTNYGYTF. The CDR3 nucleotides are TGTGCCAGCAGCTTAGGGGAAGGACAGACTAACTATGGCTACACCTTC.

The chain has TRBV7-3 and TRBJ2-7; D is ambiguous. V lost 5 bases, J lost 3 bases, and 11 bases lay in between. Germline V gives CDR1 SGHTA, CDR2 FQGTGA. This CDR3 has 13 residues. CDR3 in amino acids: CASSRNPGYEQYF. CDR3 in DNA: TGTGCCAGCAGCCGCAACCCCGGCTACGAGCAGTACTTC.

The V and J genes are TRBV27 and TRBJ1-6; D is uncertain. The CDR3 has 18 residues. From germline, CDR1 is MNHEY and CDR2 SMNVEV (reference sequence). Trimming removed 2 bases at V and 0 bases at J, with 14 bases between. CDR3 sequence (DNA): TGTGCCAGCAGTTTACAGGTCCCGTCCAGCTCCTATAATTCACCCCTCCACTTT. This gives the protein CASSLQVPSSSYNSPLHF.

V gene TRBV4-3 combines with J gene TRBJ2-7, with 8 bases aligning to TRBD2. The CDR3 runs 15 residues. Germline CDR1 LGHNA, CDR2 YSLEER. Trimming removed 0 bases from V and 2 bases from J; junction bases left unmatched: 3. DNA of the CDR3: TGCGCCAGCAGCCAAGAAGCGGGGGCCCCCTACGAGCAGTACTTC. Its translation: CASSQEAGAPYEQYF.

The rearrangement joins TRBV6-4 to TRBJ2-3, with 9 bases lining up with TRBD2. This CDR3 has 17 residues. V lost 0 bases to trimming and J lost 2 bases; unmatched junction nucleotides: 6. The germline gives CDR1 MRHNA, CDR2 SNTAGT. CDR3 sequence reads: CASSDSTSGRLTDTQYF. The CDR3 bases are TGTGCCAGCAGTGACTCGACTAGCGGAAGACTCACAGATACGCAGTATTTT.

Here the CDR3 reads CASSKTGGWEPQHF. The CDR3 coding sequence is TGTGCCAGCAGCAAAACAGGGGGCTGGGAGCCCCAGCATTTT. The rearrangement joins TRBV28 to TRBJ1-5; TRBD1 matches 9 bases. Looked up from germline, CDR1 is MDHEN and CDR2 is SYDVKM. Trimming removed 6 bases from V and 8 bases from J; junction bases left unmatched: 8. The CDR3 length is 14 residues.

The chain uses TRBV4-3 and TRBJ1-1; D not resolved. V was trimmed by 1 base and J by 4 bases, leaving 10 bases between them. CDR3 size: 14 residues. Germline lookup yields CDR1 LGHNA and CDR2 YSLEER. The CDR3 reads CASSQVRGSTEAFF. The DNA of the CDR3 is TGCGCCAGCAGCCAAGTGCGGGGTAGCACTGAAGCTTTCTTT.

The chain has TRBV6-1 and TRBJ1-5; the D gene is possibly TRBD1 (5 bases). The germline gives CDR1 MNHNS, CDR2 SASEGT. V was cut by 2 bases and J by 2 bases, with 10 bases left in between. The CDR3 has 15 residues. The chain's CDR3 is CASSERGLRNQPQHF. DNA for the CDR3: TGTGCCAGCAGTGAACGGGGGTTGCGCAATCAGCCCCAGCATTTT.

Here the CDR3 DNA reads TGCAGCGTGGCGGGAGCGGGGGATAGCTCCTACGAGCAGTACTTC. Amino acid sequence: CSVAGAGDSSYEQYF. This rearrangement joins TRBV29-1 to TRBJ2-7; 8 bases are shared with TRBD2. The CDR3 contains 15 residues. Per germline, CDR1 SQVTM and CDR2 ANQGSEA. V dropped 6 bases and J dropped 0; count of bases not matched to a gene: 10.

The chain joins TRBV5-1 to TRBJ2-1; 7 bases are a match to TRBD1. Trimming took 0 bases from V and 8 from J; bases not matched to a gene: 8. CDR1 and CDR2 from the germline V gene are SGHRS and YFSETQ. The CDR3 has 15 residues. The chain's CDR3 is CASSLGVTGWHEQFF. The CDR3 DNA is TGCGCCAGCAGCTTGGGAGTGACAGGGTGGCATGAGCAGTTCTTC.

This sequence joins TRBV4-1 and TRBJ2-1; D is possibly TRBD2 (6 bases). CDR3 length: 14 amino acids. Deletions cut 1 base from V and 4 bases from J, with 8 bases between. Germline CDR1 MGHRA, CDR2 YSYEKL. CDR3: CASSQALAYNEQFF. CDR3 in DNA: TGCGCCAGCAGCCAAGCACTAGCTTACAATGAGCAGTTCTTC.

V is TRBV5-1 and J is TRBJ1-2; 9 bases agree with TRBD1. The V gene's germline CDR1 is SGHRS and CDR2 YFSETQ. V lost 4 bases, J lost 4 bases, and 5 bases stayed unmatched. The CDR3 loop spans 14 amino acids. In DNA, the CDR3 is TGCGCCAGCAGCCGGACAGGGGAGTTCTATGGCTACACCTTC. Protein: CASSRTGEFYGYTF.

The gene calls are TRBV10-3 and TRBJ2-1; 14 positions agree with TRBD2. CDR3 size: 14 residues. Germline V gives CDR1 ENHRY, CDR2 SYGVKD. Trimming cost V 6 bases and J 6 bases; bases outside gene matches: 1. CDR3 protein: CAIRGLAGGNEQFF. The CDR3 DNA follows: TGTGCCATCAGAGGACTAGCGGGGGGCAATGAGCAGTTCTTC.

The V and J genes are TRBV5-5 and TRBJ2-3; 7 positions agree with TRBD2. Trimming took 4 bases from V and 5 from J; bases not matched to a gene: 16. This CDR3 has 17 residues. Germline values: CDR1 SGHKS, CDR2 YYEKEE (reference sequence). CDR3 DNA sequence: TGTGCCAGCAGCCAGACTAGCTTGGACACGAAACTAGATACGCAGTATTTT. Translating gives CASSQTSLDTKLDTQYF.

The chain joins TRBV2 to TRBJ2-1; 8 positions match TRBD2. The V gene end was trimmed by 6 bases and the J gene end by 9 bases; junction bases not matched to a gene: 10. In germline, CDR1 is SNHLY, CDR2 FYNNEI. This CDR3 is 14 amino acids long. The CDR3 nucleotides read TGTGCCAGCAGCAATAGCGGGGCCTGGAGTGAGCAGTTCTTC. Residues: CASSNSGAWSEQFF.